Each of the 30 T cell receptor beta chains below was sequenced from the same sample in a study of blood T cell repertoires in COVID-19. Libraries were prepared by immunoSEQ multiplex PCR; TCRdb keeps only in-frame clonotypes and omits some of them. In the table there are a few hundred thousand clones, 90% of which are singletons. Source material: PBMCs or T cells enriched from blood (not recorded which). The receptors stem from a man in his thirties or forties who had been exposed to COVID-19.

The V and J genes are TRBV30 and TRBJ2-2; 11 positions match TRBD2. The CDR3 has 14 amino acids. The germline gives CDR1 GTSNPN, CDR2 SVGIG (reference sequence). V dropped 7 bases and J dropped 9; count of bases not matched to a gene: 10. This CDR3 is CAFTSGGSGWELFF. CDR3 DNA: TGTGCCTTCACTAGCGGGGGAAGTGGCTGGGAGCTGTTTTTT.

The chain couples TRBV4-3 to TRBJ1-2; D remains unclear. This CDR3 region has 15 residues. Germline loops: CDR1 LGHNA, CDR2 YSLEER. V shed 0 bases and J shed 7 bases, with 15 bases lying between them. As DNA, the CDR3 is TGCGCCAGCAGCCAAGATCTTAACAGTTATACTGGCTACACCTTC. Encoded protein: CASSQDLNSYTGYTF.

The rearrangement joins TRBV19 to TRBJ1-5, with 9 bases fitting TRBD1. This CDR3 spans 17 amino acids. CDR1 LNHDA and CDR2 SQIVND come from the germline V gene (reference sequence). J was trimmed by 6 bases and V by 4 bases; bases with no gene match: 13. The CDR3 region is CASSNSTGQGTSQPQHF. CDR3 coding DNA: TGTGCCAGTAGTAACTCAACAGGACAGGGGACGAGTCAGCCCCAGCATTTT. Variable domain in full (rest from reference TRBV19 and TRBJ1-5): DGGITQSPKYLFRKEGQNVTLSCEQNLNHDAMYWYRQDPGQGLRLIYYSQIVNDFQKGDIAEGYSVSREKKESFPLTVTSAQKNPTAFYLCASSNSTGQGTSQPQHFGDGTRLSIL.

V and J are TRBV5-5 and TRBJ1-6, with 7 bases identical to TRBD1. CDR1 is SGHKS, CDR2 YYEKEE, per germline (reference sequence). The CDR3 runs 15 residues. V lost 1 base, J lost 4 bases, and 2 bases stayed unmatched. The CDR3 region is CASSLQGQYNSPLHF. CDR3 DNA sequence: TGTGCCAGCAGCTTGCAGGGACAGTATAATTCACCCCTCCACTTT.

The rearrangement joins TRBV7-2 to TRBJ2-3; 8 bases match TRBD1. The CDR3 is 15 residues long. V lost 4 bases to trimming and J lost 6 bases; unmatched junction nucleotides: 9. CDR1 is SGHTA, CDR2 FQGNSA, per germline. The CDR3 reads CASSSQRGTGDTQYF. In nucleotides, the CDR3 is TGTGCCAGCAGCTCCCAAAGGGGGACAGGCGATACGCAGTATTTT.

This chain uses TRBV5-1 with TRBJ2-7, with D perhaps TRBD2 (5 bases). Germline V gene lookup returns CDR1 SGHRS and CDR2 YFSETQ. V shed 4 bases and J shed 3 bases, with 14 bases lying between them. CDR3 length: 14 amino acids. The CDR3 nucleotides read TGCGCCAGCAGCCCCCCCGGGGTGGTCTACGAGCAGTACTTC. This sequence encodes CASSPPGVVYEQYF.

The chain has TRBV30 and TRBJ2-4, with TRBD2 matching over 11 bases. Germline V gene lookup returns CDR1 GTSNPN and CDR2 SVGIG (reference sequence). V trimming: 5 bases; J trimming: 0 bases; junction bases outside the gene matches: 9. The CDR3 has 17 amino acids. Written as DNA, the CDR3 is TGTGCCTGGGAGAAGGCTAGCGGGGGGATAGCCAAAAACATTCAGTACTTC. The encoded protein is CAWEKASGGIAKNIQYF.

The chain couples TRBV19 to TRBJ1-6, with 11 bases that match TRBD1. The germline V gene has CDR1 LNHDA and CDR2 SQIVND (reference sequence). Trimming cost V 4 bases and J 3 bases; bases outside gene matches: 5. This CDR3 contains 17 residues. The CDR3 bases are TGTGCCAGTAGTAACCCCGGGACAGGGGGCTATAATTCACCCCTCCACTTT. Residues: CASSNPGTGGYNSPLHF.

This clone has a single count. The rearrangement joins TRBV7-9 to TRBJ2-7; TRBD1 might be the D (6 bases). The CDR3 is 14 residues long. Trimming cost V 5 bases and J 4 bases, with 15 bases left between them. Germline V gene data show CDR1 as SEHNR and CDR2 as FQNEAQ (reference sequence). DNA for the CDR3: TGTGCCAGCAGCCTAGTGGGGGACACGTACGAGCAGTACTTC. Its protein is CASSLVGDTYEQYF.

The gene calls are TRBV27 and TRBJ1-4; a possible D gene is TRBD1 (5 bases). CDR1 is MNHEY and CDR2 is SMNVEV in the germline V gene (reference sequence). Trimming cost V 5 bases and J 6 bases, with 16 bases left between them. This CDR3 is 15 amino acids long. CDR3 region: CASSPQGRVYEKLFF. The CDR3 DNA is TGTGCCAGCAGTCCCCAGGGCAGGGTTTATGAAAAACTGTTTTTT. Complete variable domain (other parts from reference TRBV27 and TRBJ1-4): EAQVTQNPRYLITVTGKKLTVTCSQNMNHEYMSWYRQDPGLGLRQIYYSMNVEVTDKGDVPEGYKVSRKEKRNFPLILESPSPNQTSLYFCASSPQGRVYEKLFFGSGTQLSVL.

This rearrangement joins TRBV14 to TRBJ1-1; D is uncertain. The CDR3 extends over 17 amino acids. Trimming cost V 4 bases and J 3 bases, with 21 bases left between them. Looked up from germline, CDR1 is SGHDN and CDR2 is FVKESK. The CDR3 is CASSPRERIRVDTEAFF. The CDR3 coding sequence is TGTGCCAGCAGCCCCCGAGAACGAATCCGGGTCGACACTGAAGCTTTCTTT.

V and J are TRBV4-2 and TRBJ2-7; D remains unclear. Looked up from germline, CDR1 is LGHNA and CDR2 is YNFKEQ. The CDR3 spans 16 residues. Trimming removed 0 bases at V and 3 bases at J, with 15 bases between. The CDR3 DNA sequence: TGTGCCAGCAGCCAAGACCGAGCCAGGAAGAACTACGAGCAGTACTTC. Translation gives CASSQDRARKNYEQYF.

The chain joins TRBV29-1 to TRBJ1-2; the D gene is possibly TRBD1 (6 bases). The germline gives CDR1 SQVTM, CDR2 ANQGSEA. The CDR3 covers 13 residues. V shed 6 bases and J shed 2 bases, with 13 bases lying between them. For the CDR3, the DNA is TGCAGCGTCTCGAACACAGGGAACTATGGCTACACCTTC. Protein sequence: CSVSNTGNYGYTF.

The rearrangement uses TRBV7-9 and TRBJ2-7; D ambiguous. The V end was cut by 8 bases, the J end by 5 bases, with 13 bases between. CDR1 is SEHNR, CDR2 FQNEAQ, per germline (reference sequence). The CDR3 has 12 amino acids. CDR3 amino acids: CASFTVSNEQYF. CDR3 coding DNA: TGTGCCAGCTTTACAGTTTCAAACGAGCAGTACTTC. Full variable domain (rest looked up from reference TRBV7-9 and TRBJ2-7): DTGVSQNPRHKITKRGQNVTFRCDPISEHNRLYWYRQTLGQGPEFLTYFQNEAQLEKSRLLSDRFSAERPKGSFSTLEIQRTEQGDSAMYLCASFTVSNEQYFGPGTRLTVT.

This clone came up a few times. The chain employs TRBV2 and TRBJ1-2; D is uncertain. The CDR3 is made up of 13 amino acids. V shed 11 bases and J shed 2 bases, with 15 bases lying between them. The germline V gene has CDR1 SNHLY and CDR2 FYNNEI. The CDR3 coding sequence is TGTGCCGCCGGGAATAGTGCGAACTATGGCTACACCTTC. It yields the protein CAAGNSANYGYTF.

For this clone: Compared with germline, one end of the junction differs, possibly owing to a read error. The rearrangement joins TRBV18 to TRBJ2-5; 7 nucleotides align to TRBD1. This CDR3 has 15 residues. Germline-derived CDR1 and CDR2 are KGHSH and LQKENI. CDR3 sequence (DNA): TGTGCCAGCTCGCCACTAACAGGGGTCAGGGAGACCCAGTACTTC. Translation: CASSPLTGVRETQYF.

The rearrangement joins TRBV3-1 (or the pseudogene TRBV3-2) to TRBJ1-3; D possibly corresponds to TRBD1 (6 bases). The V end was cut by 3 bases, the J end by 8 bases, with 17 bases between. The length of the CDR3 is 15 residues. Germline V gene data show CDR1 as LGHDT and CDR2 as YNNKEL (reference sequence). The CDR3 DNA is TGTGCCAGCAGCCACCGAAACAGGGAGATGGACACCATATATTTT. The encoded protein is CASSHRNREMDTIYF.

The rearrangement uses TRBV9 and TRBJ2-7; 8 bases agree with TRBD1. J was trimmed by 4 bases and V by 1 base; bases with no gene match: 7. The germline CDR1 and CDR2 sequences are SGDLS and YYNGEE. The CDR3 is 15 amino acids. CDR3 DNA: TGTGCCAGCAGCGTAAGAACAGGGGGTGATTACGAGCAGTACTTC. It translates to CASSVRTGGDYEQYF.

The chain is built from TRBV2 and TRBJ1-6, with D possibly TRBD1 on 5 matching bases. CDR1 is SNHLY, CDR2 FYNNEI, per germline. This CDR3 spans 14 amino acids. The germline V and J ends were trimmed by 6 bases and 9 bases, with 15 bases remaining between them. The CDR3 reads CASRRAGNPSPLHF. The DNA for the CDR3 is TGTGCCAGCAGAAGGGCAGGGAATCCTTCACCCCTCCACTTT.

V is TRBV19 and J is TRBJ1-5, with D hard to call. CDR3 size: 13 residues. The germline V gene encodes CDR1 LNHDA and CDR2 SQIVND (reference sequence). V gave up 2 bases and J gave up 2 bases, with 4 bases separating them. In DNA form, the CDR3 reads TGTGCCAGTAGTATAACAGGCAATCAGCCCCAGCATTTT. This sequence encodes CASSITGNQPQHF.

This clone was seen just once. V is TRBV10-3 and J is TRBJ1-4; D may be TRBD1 (6 bases). This CDR3 is built from 18 residues. Germline V gives CDR1 ENHRY, CDR2 SYGVKD. The germline V and J ends were trimmed by 0 bases and 0 bases, with 14 bases remaining between them. CDR3 loop: CAISESNRAFATNEKLFF. The CDR3 DNA reads as TGTGCCATCAGTGAGTCGAACAGGGCCTTTGCAACTAATGAAAAACTGTTTTTT.

This chain joins TRBV2 and TRBJ2-1; possibly TRBD2 for D (5 bases). The V end was cut by 2 bases, the J end by 9 bases, with 11 bases between. This CDR3 contains 13 residues. Germline V gives CDR1 SNHLY, CDR2 FYNNEI. CDR3 DNA sequence: TGTGCCAGCAGTGAAAATAGGGAGTCTGAGCAGTTCTTC. Its translation is CASSENRESEQFF.

The chain recombines TRBV5-1 with TRBJ2-2, with TRBD2 matching over 10 bases. The V gene's germline CDR1 is SGHRS and CDR2 YFSETQ. The J segment lost 0 bases and the V segment lost 3 bases, leaving 5 bases of the junction unmatched. This CDR3 has 17 residues. In DNA, the CDR3 is TGCGCCAGCAGCTCCCCTACTAGCGGGGCGAACACCGGGGAGCTGTTTTTT. Amino acid sequence: CASSSPTSGANTGELFF.

The rearrangement joins TRBV11-3 to TRBJ2-7; 7 nucleotides line up with TRBD2. After removal of 0 bases from V and 3 bases from J, the junction contained 14 bases not matched to a gene. This CDR3 comprises 18 residues. Germline CDR1 SGHNT, CDR2 YENEEA. CDR3 loop: CASSLDNRDPGGDYEQYF. CDR3 in DNA: TGTGCCAGCAGCTTAGATAACCGCGACCCGGGGGGAGACTACGAGCAGTACTTC.

CDR3 loop: CASKGGLGGYTF. Here the CDR3 DNA reads TGTGCCAGCAAGGGAGGGTTAGGTGGCTACACCTTC. The rearrangement joins TRBV2 to TRBJ1-2; D is ambiguous. The V gene's germline CDR1 is SNHLY and CDR2 FYNNEI. This CDR3 comprises 12 residues. Deletions cut 7 bases from V and 7 bases from J, with 13 bases between.

The rearrangement joins TRBV29-1 to TRBJ1-3, with 8 positions matching TRBD1. This CDR3 is built from 13 residues. After removal of 6 bases from V and 0 bases from J, the junction contained 1 base not matched to a gene. From germline, CDR1 is SQVTM and CDR2 ANQGSEA. The CDR3 reads CSVGTGSGNTIYF. CDR3 bases: TGCAGCGTGGGGACAGGCTCTGGAAACACCATATATTTT. The full variable domain, completed using reference TRBV29-1 and TRBJ1-3, is SAVISQKPSRDICQRGTSLTIQCQVDSQVTMMFWYRQQPGQSLTLIATANQGSEATYESGFVIDKFPISRPNLTFSTLTVSNMSPEDSSIYLCSVGTGSGNTIYFGEGSWLTVV.

The J gene is TRBJ1-2, the V gene TRBV19; TRBD1 might be the D (5 bases). The CDR3 length is 15 residues. The V end lost 9 bases, the J end lost 8 bases, and 25 bases lay between the germline ends. Per the germline V gene, CDR1 is LNHDA and CDR2 is SQIVND (reference sequence). This CDR3 is CASQLAAGTYGGYTF. The DNA of the CDR3 is TGTGCCAGCCAATTAGCAGCCGGGACTTACGGGGGCTACACCTTC.

The chain is built from TRBV11-2 and TRBJ2-7; 9 bases are a match to TRBD1. CDR3 length: 15 amino acids. Germline loops: CDR1 SGHAT, CDR2 FQNNGV. Trimming cost V 3 bases and J 5 bases; bases outside gene matches: 8. The CDR3 region is CASSFRGTGNNEQYF. The DNA of the CDR3 is TGTGCCAGCAGCTTTCGTGGGACAGGGAACAACGAGCAGTACTTC.

This chain uses TRBV10-3 with TRBJ1-1, with unresolved D. V was pared by 7 bases and J by 0 bases, with 18 bases between. This CDR3 has 16 amino acids. Germline CDR1 ENHRY, CDR2 SYGVKD. CDR3 loop: CAITREPRRVNTEAFF. CDR3 DNA sequence: TGTGCCATCACTAGGGAGCCCCGTAGGGTGAACACTGAAGCTTTCTTT.

J is TRBJ1-5 and V is TRBV6-2 or TRBV6-3; D uncertain. Germline lookup yields CDR1 MNHEY and CDR2 SVGEGT. CDR3 length: 14 amino acids. Trimming pared 4 bases from V and 4 bases from J, leaving 11 bases between. CDR3 in amino acids: CASSWTSANQPQHF. In nucleotides, the CDR3 is TGTGCCAGCAGTTGGACTTCAGCGAATCAGCCCCAGCATTTT.